The 26 T cell receptor beta chains reported below all come from one sample, sequenced in a study of cytomegalovirus exposure and HLA in healthy donors. Primers: 60 Vbeta forward and 13 Jbeta reverse. Using immunoSEQ multiplex PCR, the repertoire was profiled, and TCRdb retains in-frame clones only, with some absent. Of about 150,000 clones in the sample, 70% to 85% were seen once. Sequences were obtained from PBMCs. The receptor source for this set is a male donor in good health and CMV-seronegative.

This clone was picked up a small number of times. The rearrangement joins TRBV6-5 to TRBJ1-5; 7 bases map to TRBD1. CDR3 length: 13 residues. Germline V lookup: CDR1 MNHEY, CDR2 SVGAGI. The V gene end was trimmed by 5 bases and the J gene end by 4 bases; junction bases not matched to a gene: 2. For the CDR3, the DNA is TGTGCCAGCAGTGGGACAGAAAATCAGCCCCAGCATTTT. It specifies CASSGTENQPQHF.

The chain joins TRBV9 to TRBJ2-1, with 8 bases lining up with TRBD1. Germline V gives CDR1 SGDLS, CDR2 YYNGEE. The CDR3 totals 13 residues. Trimming cost V 4 bases and J 7 bases; bases outside gene matches: 4. The CDR3 reads CASSYTGGNEQFF. The CDR3 DNA sequence: TGTGCCAGCAGCTACACAGGGGGAAATGAGCAGTTCTTC.

The V and J genes are TRBV6-4 and TRBJ2-3; a weak D match, TRBD2 (6 bases). V dropped 3 bases and J dropped 5 bases, with 9 bases sitting between them. CDR3 length: 13 amino acids. Germline V gives CDR1 MRHNA, CDR2 SNTAGT. CDR3 sequence: CASSEQGGDTQYF. The CDR3 nucleotides read TGTGCCAGCAGTGAGCAGGGAGGAGATACGCAGTATTTT.

The rearrangement links TRBV10-3 to TRBJ2-7, with D perhaps matching TRBD2 (5 bases). The germline V and J ends were trimmed by 10 bases and 6 bases, with 25 bases remaining between them. The length of the CDR3 is 15 residues. Germline V gene sequence: CDR1 ENHRY, CDR2 SYGVKD. The CDR3 spells CATQPEEDSWGEQYF. CDR3 nucleotides: TGTGCCACTCAACCCGAGGAGGACTCTTGGGGCGAGCAGTACTTC.

This clone was seen only once. The chain joins TRBV7-2 to TRBJ1-5; no firm D call. V dropped 4 bases and J dropped 4 bases, with 8 bases sitting between them. CDR1 SGHTA and CDR2 FQGNSA come from the germline V gene. The CDR3 has 13 residues. CDR3 nucleotide sequence: TGTGCCAGCAGCTCCGACATTAATCAGCCCCAGCATTTT. Protein product: CASSSDINQPQHF.

The J gene is TRBJ2-3, the V gene TRBV5-4; 8 nucleotides agree with TRBD1. CDR3 length: 14 residues. With 0 bases clipped from V and 5 bases from J, the junction kept 2 bases outside the gene matches. Per the germline V gene, CDR1 is SGHNT and CDR2 is YYREEE (reference sequence). CDR3 in amino acids: CASSLGTGKDTQYF. CDR3 sequence (DNA): TGTGCCAGCAGCTTGGGGACAGGGAAAGATACGCAGTATTTT.

This rearrangement joins TRBV6-1 to TRBJ1-4, with unresolved D. The length of the CDR3 is 12 residues. CDR1 is MNHNS and CDR2 is SASEGT in the germline V gene. Trimming shortened V by 8 bases and J by 8 bases, and 12 bases separated the two germline ends. Here the CDR3 DNA reads TGTGCCAGCCAGGCCTTAGAGGAAAAACTGTTTTTT. Translating it yields CASQALEEKLFF.

V and J are TRBV2 and TRBJ2-3; 12 nucleotides agree with TRBD2. Germline V gene data show CDR1 as SNHLY and CDR2 as FYNNEI. The CDR3 has 17 amino acids. With 4 bases clipped from V and 3 bases from J, the junction kept 8 bases outside the gene matches. CDR3: CASSVLAGGPGTDTQYF. The CDR3 bases are TGTGCCAGCAGTGTCCTAGCGGGGGGGCCGGGTACAGATACGCAGTATTTT. The complete variable domain, with remaining parts taken from reference TRBV2 and TRBJ2-3, reads EPEVTQTPSHQVTQMGQEVILRCVPISNHLYFYWYRQILGQKVEFLVSFYNNEISEKSEIFDDQFSVERPDGSNFTLKIRSTKLEDSAMYFCASSVLAGGPGTDTQYFGPGTRLTVL.

The gene calls are TRBV13 and TRBJ1-1; D might be TRBD1 (5 bases). Germline V lookup: CDR1 PRHDT, CDR2 FYEKMQ (reference sequence). The CDR3 is made up of 12 amino acids. Trimming left V 8 bases short and J 5 bases short, with 12 bases between. The DNA of the CDR3 is TGTGCCAGCCAACAGGCCGGTACTGAAGCTTTCTTT. It specifies CASQQAGTEAFF.

V and J are TRBV10-2 and TRBJ2-3; no clear D. V lost 2 bases and J lost 2, with 11 bases in between. The CDR3 loop spans 15 amino acids. CDR1 is WSHSY and CDR2 is SAAADI in the germline V gene. CDR3 protein: CASSEEALFTDTQYF. The CDR3 DNA follows: TGCGCCAGCAGTGAGGAGGCGTTATTCACAGATACGCAGTATTTT.

The chain combines TRBV11-2 with TRBJ2-3; 9 positions agree with TRBD2. Germline lookup yields CDR1 SGHAT and CDR2 FQNNGV. The CDR3 contains 18 residues. V trimming: 1 base; J trimming: 3 bases; junction bases outside the gene matches: 11. The chain's CDR3 is CASSLGGREGRWTDTQYF. In DNA, the CDR3 is TGTGCCAGCAGCTTAGGGGGGCGGGAGGGAAGGTGGACAGATACGCAGTATTTT.

V gene TRBV6-5 combines with J gene TRBJ2-1; 11 bases align to TRBD2. This CDR3 has 15 residues. The ends lost 2 bases at V and 7 bases at J; junction bases unmatched: 4. The germline V gene encodes CDR1 MNHEY and CDR2 SVGAGI. In nucleotides, the CDR3 is TGTGCCAGCAGTTACCAGGGACTAGCGGTTAATGAGCAGTTCTTC. Its protein product is CASSYQGLAVNEQFF.

Notes on this clone: Other DNA sequences of this sample code for an identical CDR3. The CDR3: CASSMGQGAYEQYF. CDR3 DNA: TGTGCCAGTAGTATGGGACAGGGGGCCTACGAGCAGTACTTC. The chain is built from TRBV19 and TRBJ2-7; 11 bases agree with TRBD1. The CDR3 has 14 amino acids. Per the germline V gene, CDR1 is LNHDA and CDR2 is SQIVND (reference sequence). V lost 3 bases to trimming and J lost 2 bases; unmatched junction nucleotides: 0.

The sample holds a few counts of this clone. This chain joins TRBV6-6 and TRBJ1-1; D perhaps matches TRBD1 (6 bases). The germline V gene has CDR1 MNHNY and CDR2 SVGAGI (reference sequence). CDR3 length: 16 residues. The germline V and J ends were trimmed by 4 bases and 4 bases, with 19 bases remaining between them. For the CDR3, the DNA is TGTGCCAGCAGTTTCTATCAGGGGAATGGGGCCACTGAAGCTTTCTTT. Protein sequence: CASSFYQGNGATEAFF.

The chain links TRBV7-9 to TRBJ2-5; possible D gene TRBD2, 6 bases. Gene TRBJ2-7 matches the end of the DNA better, so the J call may be wrong. The CDR3 totals 15 residues. The germline V gene encodes CDR1 SEHNR and CDR2 FQNEAQ (reference sequence). The CDR3: CASSLVTGGDHEQYF. The CDR3 nucleotides read TGTGCCAGCAGCTTAGTTACAGGAGGGGACCACGAGCAGTACTTC.

The J gene is TRBJ2-7, the V gene TRBV6-5; D is perhaps TRBD2 (7 bases). CDR3 length equals 15 residues. Per the germline V gene, CDR1 is MNHEY and CDR2 is SVGAGI. The germline V and J ends were trimmed by 0 bases and 4 bases, with 13 bases remaining between them. In nucleotides, the CDR3 is TGTGCCAGCAGTTACTCCGCTGGGGGGGCTTACGAGCAGTACTTC. This sequence encodes CASSYSAGGAYEQYF.

The V and J genes are TRBV29-1 and TRBJ1-5; D is possibly TRBD1 (6 bases). The CDR3 is 13 residues long. Germline V gene sequence: CDR1 SQVTM, CDR2 ANQGSEA. V was trimmed by 4 bases and J by 3 bases, leaving 10 bases between them. CDR3 protein: CSVGVGANQPQHF. Here the CDR3 DNA reads TGCAGCGTTGGAGTGGGGGCCAATCAGCCCCAGCATTTT.

The V call is TRBV7-3, the J call TRBJ2-2, with TRBD1 identical over 9 bases. Germline V gene sequence: CDR1 SGHTA, CDR2 FQGTGA. This CDR3 region has 15 residues. V trimming: 5 bases; J trimming: 4 bases; junction bases outside the gene matches: 5. Here the CDR3 DNA reads TGTGCCAGCAGCCAACAGGGGGCGACCACCGGGGAGCTGTTTTTT. Its translation: CASSQQGATTGELFF.

This chain links TRBV16 with TRBJ1-2, with D perhaps matching TRBD1 (5 bases). With 0 bases removed from V and 10 bases from J, the gap between germline ends came to 9 bases. In germline, CDR1 is KGHSY, CDR2 FQNENV. The CDR3 is 12 residues long. The CDR3 sequence is CASSQSVRVYTF. The CDR3 DNA follows: TGTGCCAGCAGCCAATCGGTCAGGGTCTACACCTTC.

V is TRBV11-1 and J is TRBJ2-7; 7 bases match TRBD1. Germline assignment: CDR1 SGHAT and CDR2 FQDESV (reference sequence). Unmatched junction bases numbered 6, after V lost 5 bases and J lost 2 bases. The CDR3 covers 14 residues. The CDR3 sequence is CASSTRDRPYEQYF. The CDR3 DNA reads as TGTGCCAGCAGCACGAGGGACAGACCCTACGAGCAGTACTTC.

The rearrangement links TRBV5-4 to TRBJ2-7, with a weak D call TRBD1 (5 bases). Trimming cost V 1 base and J 3 bases, with 8 bases left between them. From germline, CDR1 is SGHNT and CDR2 YYREEE (reference sequence). This CDR3 is 13 amino acids long. Here the CDR3 reads CASSLRRGYEQYF. CDR3 coding DNA: TGTGCCAGCAGCTTGCGTAGGGGCTACGAGCAGTACTTC.

This sequence joins TRBV1 and TRBJ2-5; the D call TRBD1 from the table was never checked on the DNA. TRBV1 is described as a pseudogene. This CDR3 contains 16 residues. The CDR3 DNA is TGCACCAGCAGCCAAGATCTATACGGACAGAGAGAGACCCAGTACTTC. Amino acid sequence: CTSSQDLYGQRETQYF.

This clone was recorded only once. The chain carries TRBV27 and TRBJ2-5; D is uncertain. This CDR3 region has 14 residues. V lost 7 bases, J lost 2 bases, and 14 bases lay in between. Germline V gene sequence: CDR1 MNHEY, CDR2 SMNVEV (reference sequence). The CDR3 DNA reads as TGTGCCAGCAACCCGGCCGGAGCTCAAGAGACCCAGTACTTC. Protein product: CASNPAGAQETQYF.

The J gene is TRBJ2-2, the V gene TRBV4-3; D might be TRBD1 (6 bases). The CDR3 has 17 residues. Deletions cut 3 bases from V and 2 bases from J, with 16 bases between. CDR1 and CDR2 from the germline V gene are LGHNA and YSLEER. This CDR3 is CASSHYTGTSNTGELFF. The CDR3 region has the DNA TGCGCCAGCAGCCACTACACCGGGACATCAAACACCGGGGAGCTGTTTTTT.

This chain uses TRBV21-1 with TRBJ1-2; TRBD1 is taken as the D call from the table, unchecked against the DNA. TRBV21-1 is an annotated pseudogene. The CDR3 consists of 17 residues. CDR3 DNA sequence: TGTGCCAAAGACAGGGGACAGCACCACTTTTTCTCTAGTGGCTACACCTTC. Its translation is CAKDRGQHHFFSSGYTF.

The J gene is TRBJ2-7, the V gene TRBV7-8; possibly TRBD2 for D (5 bases). The V end was cut by 1 base, the J end by 2 bases, with 12 bases between. This CDR3 has 15 amino acids. Germline assignment: CDR1 SGHVS and CDR2 FQNEAQ. This CDR3 reads CASSLDRGGPYEQYF. The CDR3 DNA reads as TGTGCCAGCAGCTTAGATCGGGGTGGGCCCTACGAGCAGTACTTC.